This passage covers 17 T cell receptor beta chains from one sample sequenced in a study of CD8 T cells in ankylosing spondylitis (dated by TCRdb to 2017 to 2019). The library was produced with 5' RACE. For sequencing, an Illumina HiSeq 2500 was employed. TCRdb handled the public reads itself, with Q25 trimming in fastp and clone calling in MiXCR, and kept productive beta chains. Rows matching on CDR3 protein sequence are summarized as one entry with the most common DNA and genes. This sample gives around 250,000 distinct CDR3 sequences in total; around 10% of them show up just once. The ten largest clonotypes hold roughly 6.8% of the sample. Sequenced material: blood, either unsorted or a sorted T cell fraction (not recorded which). The receptors were sampled from a male donor with ankylosing spondylitis or in good health (not recorded which).

Only a few counts were recorded for this clonotype. The chain carries TRBV5-1 and TRBJ1-5, with D perhaps TRBD1 (5 bases). Trimming pared 4 bases from V and 2 bases from J, leaving 25 bases between. This CDR3 is built from 19 residues. From germline, CDR1 is SGHRS and CDR2 YFSETQ. CDR3 DNA: TGCGCCAGCAGCCCCAACCTCCCTCAGGGAGTAGGGGGCAATCAGCCCCAGCATTTT. Protein: CASSPNLPQGVGGNQPQHF.

V gene TRBV6-6 combines with J gene TRBJ1-5; 9 nucleotides agree with TRBD1. With V trimmed by 2 bases and J by 1 base, 0 bases remained unmatched. Germline CDR1 and CDR2: MNHNY and SVGAGI (reference sequence). CDR3 length: 15 amino acids. The CDR3 region has the DNA TGTGCCAGCAGTTACGGACAGGGGAGCAATCAGCCCCAGCATTTT. Amino acid sequence: CASSYGQGSNQPQHF.

This clonotype was observed many times. The rearrangement joins TRBV6-1 to TRBJ1-5; a possible D gene is TRBD1 (5 bases). Trimming left V 1 base short and J 4 bases short, with 5 bases between. Germline V gives CDR1 MNHNS, CDR2 SASEGT. The CDR3 has 13 residues. CDR3 protein: CASSEGGNQPQHF. CDR3 bases: TGTGCCAGCAGTGAAGGGGGGAATCAGCCCCAGCATTTT.

A few counts support this clonotype. V is TRBV5-4 and J is TRBJ2-1; D is possibly TRBD2 (6 bases). The germline CDR1 and CDR2 sequences are SGHNT and YYREEE (reference sequence). Trimming took 0 bases from V and 7 from J, leaving 26 bases between them. This CDR3 has 19 amino acids. The CDR3 nucleotides are TGTGCCAGCAGCTTGGACGACGGGCGGGGTGGAGCCCCCCGGAATGAGCAGTTCTTC. Translating gives CASSLDDGRGGAPRNEQFF.

In its sample, this clonotype was seen many times. The rearrangement links TRBV5-1 to TRBJ1-2; a possible D gene is TRBD1 (6 bases). The length of the CDR3 is 12 residues. V lost 4 bases and J 5 bases, leaving 9 bases between the germline ends. CDR1 and CDR2 (germline): SGHRS, YFSETQ. The CDR3 DNA reads TGCGCCAGCAGCGGACAGAATTATGGCTACACCTTC. This codes for CASSGQNYGYTF. Filled out from reference TRBV5-1 and TRBJ1-2, the complete variable domain reads KAGVTQTPRYLIKTRGQQVTLSCSPISGHRSVSWYQQTPGQGLQFLFEYFSETQRNKGNFPGRFSGRQFSNSRSEMNVSTLELGDSALYLCASSGQNYGYTFGSGTRLTVV.

This clonotype was detected many times. This sequence joins TRBV7-2 and TRBJ2-7; D unresolved. Trimming removed 5 bases from V and 0 bases from J, with 11 bases in between. CDR1 and CDR2 from the germline V gene are SGHTA and FQGNSA. The length of the CDR3 is 14 residues. CDR3 in amino acids: CASSAPIRSYEQYF. The DNA of the CDR3 is TGTGCCAGCAGCGCCCCCATCCGCTCCTACGAGCAGTACTTC.

This clonotype was seen at least ten times. The chain is built from TRBV7-8 and TRBJ1-6, with D maybe TRBD1 (5 bases). The ends were cut back, 3 bases at V and 5 bases at J, with 11 bases in the middle. This CDR3 spans 15 amino acids. CDR1 and CDR2 (germline): SGHVS, FQNEAQ. As DNA, the CDR3 is TGTGCCAGCAGCTTCCTGACAGCAAATAATTCACCCCTCCACTTT. It yields the protein CASSFLTANNSPLHF.

This clonotype has only a few counts. The rearrangement links TRBV3-1 to TRBJ2-2; 7 bases line up with TRBD1. Germline V CDR1 and CDR2: LGHDT, YNNKEL (reference sequence). J was trimmed by 3 bases and V by 6 bases; bases with no gene match: 10. CDR3 size: 16 residues. The CDR3 loop reads CASRGTAQEDTGELFF. The DNA of the CDR3 is TGTGCCAGCAGAGGGACAGCCCAGGAGGACACCGGGGAGCTGTTTTTT.

The sample holds many counts of this clonotype. The rearrangement uses TRBV6-1 and TRBJ2-3; 7 nucleotides match TRBD1. Germline CDR1 is MNHNS and CDR2 is SASEGT. The V gene end was trimmed by 6 bases and the J gene end by 5 bases; junction bases not matched to a gene: 8. The CDR3 runs to 14 residues. The CDR3 nucleotides read TGTGCCAGCAGGTCTCTAACAGGGGAAGATACGCAGTATTTT. Translating gives CASRSLTGEDTQYF.

This clonotype was observed at least ten times. The chain links TRBV27 to TRBJ1-1; no clear D gene. CDR3 length: 11 amino acids. Germline values: CDR1 MNHEY, CDR2 SMNVEV (reference sequence). V was trimmed by 10 bases and J by 5 bases, leaving 11 bases between them. In DNA form, the CDR3 reads TGTGCCACCGTACGGTGGACTGAAGCTTTCTTT. It specifies CATVRWTEAFF.

The chain recombines TRBV7-8 with TRBJ2-7; tentative D call: TRBD1 (6 bases). The germline V and J ends were trimmed by 2 bases and 4 bases, with 21 bases remaining between them. Germline-derived CDR1 and CDR2 are SGHVS and FQNEAQ. The CDR3 has 17 residues. The CDR3 here is CASSLKDSGHLLYEQYF. The CDR3 DNA is TGTGCCAGCAGCTTAAAGGACAGTGGCCATCTTCTTTACGAGCAGTACTTC.

This clonotype was counted ten times or more. This CDR3 is missing its conserved last phenylalanine or tryptophan, likely due to a read error. No DNA is shown, since the ends of the CDR3 on it are uncertain; the CDR3 is the one TCRdb lists. The chain uses TRBV12-3 or TRBV12-4 and TRBJ1-3; the table calls TRBD1, which could not be checked here. The CDR3 is 11 residues long, counting both termini. The CDR3: CASSLEGPKIL.

This clonotype was counted at least ten times. V and J are TRBV12-3 or TRBV12-4 and TRBJ1-1, with D maybe TRBD1 (5 bases). V was shortened by 7 bases and J by 5 bases, with 14 bases between the two germline ends. This CDR3 is built from 13 residues. The CDR3 sequence: CASISGGWTEAFF. The CDR3 DNA follows: TGTGCCAGCATTTCTGGGGGGTGGACTGAAGCTTTCTTT.

This clonotype appeared a few times. DNA of the CDR3: TGTGCCAGCAGTTTGGTGACAGGTGGGAACACTGAAGCTTTCTTT. It encodes CASSLVTGGNTEAFF. The gene calls are TRBV27 and TRBJ1-1; TRBD1 might be the D (6 bases). This CDR3 spans 15 amino acids. From germline, CDR1 is MNHEY and CDR2 SMNVEV (reference sequence). V was trimmed by 3 bases and J by 1 base, leaving 12 bases between them.

This clonotype appeared a few times. The V gene is TRBV7-2, the J gene TRBJ2-7, with TRBD1 matching over 10 bases. CDR3 length: 16 residues. V gave up 4 bases and J gave up 2 bases; unmatched junction bases: 8. The V gene's germline CDR1 is SGHTA and CDR2 FQGNSA. CDR3 region: CASSSPGQGTPYEQYF. CDR3 coding DNA: TGTGCCAGCAGCTCACCGGGACAGGGGACCCCCTACGAGCAGTACTTC.

This clonotype was seen many times. The chain employs TRBV4-1 and TRBJ1-2, with D possibly matching TRBD1 (5 bases). The ends were cut back, 3 bases at V and 7 bases at J, with 24 bases in the middle. Germline CDR1 MGHRA, CDR2 YSYEKL. This CDR3 is built from 17 residues. The CDR3 loop is CASSHMGEATVTGGYTF. Here the CDR3 DNA reads TGCGCCAGCAGCCACATGGGAGAGGCCACAGTCACAGGTGGCTACACCTTC.

A remark on this clonotype: A much larger clonotype is one base distant, so this may be a read error. This CDR3 reads CASSQESSGELAYF. The CDR3 DNA reads as TGTGCCAGCAGCCAGGAGTCTAGCGGGGAACTTGCGTATTTT. J is TRBJ2-3 and V is TRBV3-1; TRBD2 aligns across 9 bases. Germline V gene data show CDR1 as LGHDT and CDR2 as YNNKEL (reference sequence). This CDR3 is 14 amino acids long. The V and J ends lost 3 bases and 14 bases, in that order; junction bases with no gene match: 12.